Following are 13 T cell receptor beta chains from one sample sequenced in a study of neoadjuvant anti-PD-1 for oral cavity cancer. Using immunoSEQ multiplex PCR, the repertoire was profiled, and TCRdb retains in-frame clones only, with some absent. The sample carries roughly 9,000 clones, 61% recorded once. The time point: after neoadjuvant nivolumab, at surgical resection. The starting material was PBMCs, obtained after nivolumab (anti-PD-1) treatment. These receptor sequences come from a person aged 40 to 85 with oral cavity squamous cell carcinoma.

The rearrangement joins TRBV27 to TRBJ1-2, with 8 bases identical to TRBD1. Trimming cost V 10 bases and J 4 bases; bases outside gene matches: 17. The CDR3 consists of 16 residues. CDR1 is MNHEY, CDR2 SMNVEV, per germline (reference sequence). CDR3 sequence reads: CATHPYYGQGAYGYTF. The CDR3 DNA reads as TGTGCCACCCACCCATACTACGGACAGGGCGCCTATGGCTACACCTTC.

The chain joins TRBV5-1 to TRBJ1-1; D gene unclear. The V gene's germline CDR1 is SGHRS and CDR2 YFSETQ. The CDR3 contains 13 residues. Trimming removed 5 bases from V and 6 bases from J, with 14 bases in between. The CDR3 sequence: CASRNPTGAEAFF. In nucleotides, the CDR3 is TGCGCCAGCAGAAATCCTACTGGCGCTGAAGCTTTCTTT.

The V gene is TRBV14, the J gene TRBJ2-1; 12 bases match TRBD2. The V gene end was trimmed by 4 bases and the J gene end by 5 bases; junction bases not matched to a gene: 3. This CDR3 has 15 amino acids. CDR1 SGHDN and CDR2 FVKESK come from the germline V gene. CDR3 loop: CASSPSGGAHNEQFF. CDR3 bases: TGTGCCAGCAGCCCTAGCGGGGGGGCACACAATGAGCAGTTCTTC.

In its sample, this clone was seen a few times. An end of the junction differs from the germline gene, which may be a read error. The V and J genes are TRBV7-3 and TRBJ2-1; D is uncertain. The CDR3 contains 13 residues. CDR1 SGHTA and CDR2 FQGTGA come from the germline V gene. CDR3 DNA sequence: TGTGCCAGCAGCTTTAAAATGGATAGCATCAGGCTCTTC. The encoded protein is CASSFKMDSIRLF. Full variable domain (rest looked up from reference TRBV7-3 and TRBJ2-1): GAGVSQTPSNKVTEKGKYVELRCDPISGHTALYWYRQSLGQGPEFLIYFQGTGAADDSGLPNDRFFAVRPEGSVSTLKIQRTERGDSAVYLCASSFKMDSIRLFGPGTRLTVL.

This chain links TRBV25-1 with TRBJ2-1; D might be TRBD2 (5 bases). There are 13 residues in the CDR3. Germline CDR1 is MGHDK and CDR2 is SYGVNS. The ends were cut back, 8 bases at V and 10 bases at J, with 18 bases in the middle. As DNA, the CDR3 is TGTGCCAGCGGAGGAGAAATGGTGGGCGAGCAGTTCTTC. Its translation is CASGGEMVGEQFF.

The CDR3 protein is CASSLVGTSGVNEQFF. DNA for the CDR3: TGTGCCAGCAGCTTAGTCGGGACTAGCGGGGTTAATGAGCAGTTCTTC. V usage is TRBV7-6 and J usage is TRBJ2-1; 13 bases match TRBD2. In germline, CDR1 is SGHVS, CDR2 FNYEAQ. The CDR3 covers 16 residues. V was pared by 1 base and J by 7 bases, with 4 bases of the junction left unmatched. The full variable domain, its missing parts supplied by reference TRBV7-6 and TRBJ2-1, is GAGVSQSPRYKVTKRGQDVALRCDPISGHVSLYWYRQALGQGPEFLTYFNYEAQQDKSGLPNDRFSAERPEGSISTLTIQRTEQRDSAMYRCASSLVGTSGVNEQFFGPGTRLTVL.

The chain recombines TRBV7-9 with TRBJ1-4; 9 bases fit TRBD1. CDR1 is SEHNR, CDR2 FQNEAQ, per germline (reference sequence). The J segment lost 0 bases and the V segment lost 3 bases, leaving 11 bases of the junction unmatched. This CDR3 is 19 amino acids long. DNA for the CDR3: TGTGCCAGCAGCTTCGCGGACAGGGGAAAGAGGGCAACTAATGAAAAACTGTTTTTT. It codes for CASSFADRGKRATNEKLFF.

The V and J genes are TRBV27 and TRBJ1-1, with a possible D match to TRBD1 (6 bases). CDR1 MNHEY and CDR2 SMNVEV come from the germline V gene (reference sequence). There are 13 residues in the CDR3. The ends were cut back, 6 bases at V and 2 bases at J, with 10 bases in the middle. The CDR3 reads CASSGQINTEAFF. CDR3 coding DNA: TGTGCCAGCAGCGGACAGATCAACACTGAAGCTTTCTTT.

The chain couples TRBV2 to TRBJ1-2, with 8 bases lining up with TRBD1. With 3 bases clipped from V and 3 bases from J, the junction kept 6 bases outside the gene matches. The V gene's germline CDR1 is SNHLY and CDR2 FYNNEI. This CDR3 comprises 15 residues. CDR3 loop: CASSETQGAHYGYTF. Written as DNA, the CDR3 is TGTGCCAGCAGTGAGACCCAGGGGGCTCACTATGGCTACACCTTC.

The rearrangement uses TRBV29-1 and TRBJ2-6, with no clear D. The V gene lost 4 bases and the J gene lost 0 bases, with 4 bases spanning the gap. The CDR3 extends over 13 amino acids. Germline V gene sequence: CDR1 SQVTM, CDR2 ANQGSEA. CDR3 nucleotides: TGCAGCGTTGCTGGCTCTGGGGCCAACGTCCTGACTTTC. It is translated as CSVAGSGANVLTF.

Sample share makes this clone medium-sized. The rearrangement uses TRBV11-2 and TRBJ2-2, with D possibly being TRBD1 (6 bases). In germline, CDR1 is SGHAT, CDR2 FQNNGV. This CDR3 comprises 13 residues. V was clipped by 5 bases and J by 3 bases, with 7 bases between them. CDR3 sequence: CASSRTDTGELFF. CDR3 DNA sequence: TGTGCCAGCAGCCGGACAGACACCGGGGAGCTGTTTTTT.

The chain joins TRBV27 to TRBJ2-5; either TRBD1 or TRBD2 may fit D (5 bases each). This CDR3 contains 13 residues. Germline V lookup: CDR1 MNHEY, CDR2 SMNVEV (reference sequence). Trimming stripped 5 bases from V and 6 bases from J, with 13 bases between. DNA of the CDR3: TGTGCCAGCAGTCCTCGGGGCCAGCAGACCCAGTACTTC. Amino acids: CASSPRGQQTQYF.

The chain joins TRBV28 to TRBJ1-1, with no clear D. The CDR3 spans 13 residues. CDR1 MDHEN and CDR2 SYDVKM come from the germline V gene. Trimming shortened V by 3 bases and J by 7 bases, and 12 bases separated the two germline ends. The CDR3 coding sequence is TGTGCCAGCAGTTTTAGGCAGCCATTTGAAGCTTTCTTT. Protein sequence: CASSFRQPFEAFF.